This entry is about one T cell receptor (beta chain). No antigen is known for it. The sample belongs to a study of blood T cells in healthy people across ages. About the research overall: The capture of about one barcoded beta molecule per two T cells was achieved by template switching.

Broader study findings: Bulk PBMC profiling left naive and antigen-experienced comparisons inconclusive.

Using a J-beta primer mix together with a sample-barcoded 5' primer, a second PCR was run for roughly 6 to 11 cycles. With 12 random nucleotides, a template-switch adaptor tagged each individual cDNA molecule. Each CDR3 protein gets one entry after TCRdb re-called the 5' RACE reads with MiXCR. The sample consists of about 2 million distinct CDR3 sequences, 49% of them appearing once. The CDR3 runs 17 residues. Sequencing was carried out using blood. The source of this sequence is a woman between 40 and 55 years old in good health. This sequence joins TRBV21-1 and TRBJ2-1; TRBD1 was called by the table and not checked on the DNA. TRBV21-1 is tagged as a pseudogene. This CDR3 is CASSPDPDKHSYNEQFF. The CDR3 DNA reads TGTGCCAGCAGCCCCGACCCGGACAAACACTCCTACAATGAGCAGTTCTTC.